What follows are 17 T cell receptor beta chains derived from one specimen sequenced in a study of shared clonotypes between healthy human individuals. Only in-frame clones appear in the TCRdb table, and some are missing; sequencing was by immunoSEQ multiplex PCR. The sample has 950,000 to 1,100,000 clones, roughly 74% seen once. Sequenced sample: memory CD4+ T cells from PBMCs. The subset: CD45RA-negative fraction. Receptors originate from a man in his late teens or twenties in good health. Some clones in this sample may be carry-over from other donors' samples.

The chain combines TRBV18 with TRBJ2-7; D uncertain. The CDR3 is 15 amino acids. V was trimmed by 3 bases and J by 0 bases, leaving 12 bases between them. CDR1 is KGHSH, CDR2 LQKENI, per germline. The CDR3 here is CASSPLGQFSYEQYF. The CDR3 DNA reads as TGTGCCAGCTCACCGCTAGGGCAATTCTCCTACGAGCAGTACTTC.

The genes are TRBV5-1 and TRBJ1-5; D possibly corresponds to TRBD1 (5 bases). Trimming pared 4 bases from V and 6 bases from J, leaving 11 bases between. CDR1 is SGHRS, CDR2 YFSETQ, per germline. The CDR3 covers 13 residues. In DNA form, the CDR3 reads TGCGCCAGCAGCCGGGACGGGGGTCAGCCCCAGCATTTT. It specifies CASSRDGGQPQHF.

The rearrangement uses TRBV18 and TRBJ2-7; TRBD2 matches at 7 bases. CDR3 length: 15 residues. CDR1 is KGHSH and CDR2 is LQKENI in the germline V gene. With 2 bases clipped from V and 1 base from J, the junction kept 5 bases outside the gene matches. The CDR3 loop reads CASSPAGAGSYEQYF. DNA of the CDR3: TGTGCCAGCTCACCAGCGGGAGCCGGATCCTACGAGCAGTACTTC.

The chain employs TRBV28 and TRBJ1-5, with D possibly TRBD1 on 5 matching bases. Germline V gene lookup returns CDR1 MDHEN and CDR2 SYDVKM. The CDR3 length is 14 residues. Trimming took off 2 bases at V and 5 bases at J, with 10 bases between the two ends. The CDR3 DNA reads as TGTGCCAGCAGTTTAGGTTGGGGGTATCAGCCCCAGCATTTT. This translates into CASSLGWGYQPQHF.

This clone was observed a single time. This chain uses TRBV2 with TRBJ2-7; the D gene is possibly TRBD2 (6 bases). Germline CDR1 and CDR2: SNHLY and FYNNEI. V dropped 6 bases and J dropped 6 bases, with 9 bases sitting between them. The CDR3 sequence is 11 residues long. CDR3 sequence reads: CASREGGEQYF. Here the CDR3 DNA reads TGTGCCAGCAGAGAGGGAGGCGAGCAGTACTTC.

Comments on this clone: Possible read error: a much larger clone is one base away. Other DNA sequences of this sample code for an identical CDR3. The chain is built from TRBV4-1 and TRBJ2-3; no definite D call. Germline values: CDR1 MGHRA, CDR2 YSYEKL. V dropped 1 base and J dropped 5 bases, with 4 bases sitting between them. This CDR3 has 12 residues. CDR3 region: CASSQVVDTQYF. CDR3 DNA sequence: TGCGCCAGCAGCCAAGTAGTAGATACGCAGTATTTT.

The chain couples TRBV11-2 to TRBJ2-1; D may be TRBD1 (7 bases). The germline V gene encodes CDR1 SGHAT and CDR2 FQNNGV. The CDR3 length is 17 residues. V was cut by 5 bases and J by 5 bases, with 22 bases left in between. For the CDR3, the DNA is TGTGCCAGCAGCCCCACCAGGGGGGCGGGATGGAACAATGAGCAGTTCTTC. It is translated as CASSPTRGAGWNNEQFF.

This rearrangement joins TRBV7-8 to TRBJ2-3; tentatively, D is TRBD1 (6 bases). V lost 5 bases and J lost 3, with 15 bases in between. The CDR3 loop spans 15 amino acids. Germline-derived CDR1 and CDR2 are SGHVS and FQNEAQ. CDR3 nucleotide sequence: TGTGCCAGCAGCCGAAGAGGGGGAGCGACAGATACGCAGTATTTT. Its protein product is CASSRRGGATDTQYF. The full variable domain, in which reference TRBV7-8 and TRBJ2-3 provide the parts outside the CDR3, is GAGVSQSPRYKVAKRGQDVALRCDPISGHVSLFWYQQALGQGPEFLTYFQNEAQLDKSGLPSDRFFAERPEGSVSTLKIQRTQQEDSAVYLCASSRRGGATDTQYFGPGTRLTVL.

The V gene is TRBV27, the J gene TRBJ1-3; no clear D gene. V was cut by 5 bases and J by 0 bases, with 8 bases left in between. This CDR3 comprises 14 residues. CDR1 and CDR2 from the germline V gene are MNHEY and SMNVEV (reference sequence). Written as DNA, the CDR3 is TGTGCCAGCAGTCCAACCACCTCTGGAAACACCATATATTTT. Protein: CASSPTTSGNTIYF.

The J gene is TRBJ2-7, the V gene TRBV7-8, with D tentatively TRBD1 (6 bases). The CDR3 is 13 residues long. Between the trimmed V and J ends, which lost 1 base and 7 bases, there was a span of 11 bases. The germline CDR1 and CDR2 sequences are SGHVS and FQNEAQ. The CDR3 reads CASSLGQGLEQYF. In nucleotides, the CDR3 is TGTGCCAGCAGCTTAGGGCAGGGGCTGGAGCAGTACTTC. The full variable domain, completed using reference TRBV7-8 and TRBJ2-7, is GAGVSQSPRYKVAKRGQDVALRCDPISGHVSLFWYQQALGQGPEFLTYFQNEAQLDKSGLPSDRFFAERPEGSVSTLKIQRTQQEDSAVYLCASSLGQGLEQYFGPGTRLTVT.

A word on this clone: A junction boundary mismatches the germline segment, possibly from a read error. V usage is TRBV18 and J usage is TRBJ1-2; 8 bases match TRBD1. The CDR3 loop spans 14 amino acids. Germline-derived CDR1 and CDR2 are KGHSH and LQKENI. This chain's CDR3 is CASSPGTGPEGCTF. The CDR3 DNA follows: TGTGCCAGCTCACCAGGGACAGGTCCGGAGGGCTGCACCTTC.

With regard to this clone: Distinct nucleotide sequences in the sample also encode this CDR3. The chain has TRBV9 and TRBJ2-5; maybe TRBD2 (5 bases). With 0 bases removed from V and 2 bases from J, the gap between germline ends came to 11 bases. Germline V gives CDR1 SGDLS, CDR2 YYNGEE. The CDR3 has 15 amino acids. CDR3 residues: CASSVGPAAQETQYF. The CDR3 DNA sequence: TGTGCCAGCAGCGTAGGCCCAGCGGCACAAGAGACCCAGTACTTC.

The genes are TRBV5-5 and TRBJ1-3; D gene ambiguous. V was pared by 1 base and J by 0 bases, with 8 bases between. This CDR3 contains 15 residues. CDR1 SGHKS and CDR2 YYEKEE come from the germline V gene (reference sequence). CDR3 coding DNA: TGTGCCAGCAGCTTGTCCCTGAGCTCTGGAAACACCATATATTTT. Translation: CASSLSLSSGNTIYF.

This rearrangement joins TRBV28 to TRBJ2-3; no clear D gene. This CDR3 spans 13 amino acids. Germline-derived CDR1 and CDR2 are MDHEN and SYDVKM. V was cut by 5 bases and J by 6 bases, with 12 bases left in between. This CDR3 reads CASSIGSGDTQYF. The CDR3 DNA follows: TGTGCCAGCAGTATTGGCTCCGGGGATACGCAGTATTTT. Variable domain in full (rest from reference TRBV28 and TRBJ2-3): DVKVTQSSRYLVKRTGEKVFLECVQDMDHENMFWYRQDPGLGLRLIYFSYDVKMKEKGDIPEGYSVSREKKERFSLILESASTNQTSMYLCASSIGSGDTQYFGPGTRLTVL.

The chain employs TRBV7-7 and TRBJ2-2; 8 bases align to TRBD2. The J segment lost 6 bases and the V segment lost 5 bases, leaving 11 bases of the junction unmatched. CDR1 and CDR2 (germline): SSHAT, FNYEAQ (reference sequence). This CDR3 has 16 amino acids. The CDR3 is CASSPSGAGVAGELFF. CDR3 nucleotide sequence: TGTGCCAGCAGCCCATCGGGAGCGGGAGTGGCCGGGGAGCTGTTTTTT.

The chain is built from TRBV9 and TRBJ2-1; D gene unclear. Germline V gene sequence: CDR1 SGDLS, CDR2 YYNGEE. Trimming shortened V by 0 bases and J by 9 bases, and 10 bases separated the two germline ends. The CDR3 contains 13 residues. The CDR3 region has the DNA TGTGCCAGCAGCGTAGTTGGGGTCAGTGAGCAGTTCTTC. Protein product: CASSVVGVSEQFF.

In its sample, this clone was seen once. The identical CDR3 is also encoded by other nucleotide sequences in the sample. V and J are TRBV18 and TRBJ2-3; no reliable D call. CDR3 length: 13 residues. The germline V gene encodes CDR1 KGHSH and CDR2 LQKENI. V was trimmed by 0 bases and J by 1 base, leaving 2 bases between them. CDR3 region: CASSPPGTDTQYF. Here the CDR3 DNA reads TGTGCCAGCTCACCACCGGGCACAGATACGCAGTATTTT.